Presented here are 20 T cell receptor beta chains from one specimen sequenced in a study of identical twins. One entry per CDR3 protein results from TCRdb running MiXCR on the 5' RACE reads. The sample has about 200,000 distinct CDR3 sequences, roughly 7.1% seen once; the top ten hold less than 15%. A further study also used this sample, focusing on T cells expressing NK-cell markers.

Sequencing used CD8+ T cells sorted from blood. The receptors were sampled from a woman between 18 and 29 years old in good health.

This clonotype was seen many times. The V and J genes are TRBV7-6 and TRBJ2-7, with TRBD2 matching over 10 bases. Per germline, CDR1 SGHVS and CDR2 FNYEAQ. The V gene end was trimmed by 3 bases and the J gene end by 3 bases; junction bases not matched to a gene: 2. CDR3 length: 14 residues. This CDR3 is CASSFLAGVYEQYF. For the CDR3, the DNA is TGTGCCAGCAGCTTCCTAGCGGGAGTCTACGAGCAGTACTTC.

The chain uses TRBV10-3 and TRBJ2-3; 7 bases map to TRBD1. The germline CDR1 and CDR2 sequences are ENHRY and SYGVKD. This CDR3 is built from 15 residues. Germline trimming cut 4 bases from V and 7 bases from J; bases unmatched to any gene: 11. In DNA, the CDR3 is TGTGCCATCAGTGGATACAGGGGCCACCGGCATACGCAGTATTTT. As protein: CAISGYRGHRHTQYF.

The CDR3 DNA sequence: TGCAGTGTCCTCGGGGGGGGGCCTGGGGATGAGCAGTTCTTC. It codes for CSVLGGGPGDEQFF. The rearrangement links TRBV20-1 to TRBJ2-1, with 8 positions matching TRBD2. This CDR3 has 14 amino acids. CDR1 is DFQATT and CDR2 is SNEGSKA in the germline V gene (reference sequence). With V trimmed by 7 bases and J by 8 bases, 13 bases remained unmatched.

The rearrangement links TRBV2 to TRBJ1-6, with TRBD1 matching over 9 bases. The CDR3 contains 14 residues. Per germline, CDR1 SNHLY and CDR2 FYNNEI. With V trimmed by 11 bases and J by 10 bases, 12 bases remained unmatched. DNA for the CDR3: TGTGCCGGGAGACCCGGGACAGGGAGATCACCCCTCCACTTT. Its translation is CAGRPGTGRSPLHF.

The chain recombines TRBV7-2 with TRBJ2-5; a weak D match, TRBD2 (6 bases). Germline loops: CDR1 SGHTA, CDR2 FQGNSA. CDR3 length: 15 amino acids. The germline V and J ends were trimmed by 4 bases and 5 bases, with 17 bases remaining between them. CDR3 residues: CASSSLGVDYETQYF. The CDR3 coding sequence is TGTGCCAGCAGCTCGCTCGGGGTGGACTACGAGACCCAGTACTTC.

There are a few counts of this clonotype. The DNA for the CDR3 is TGTGCCATCAGTGTGGGGGGCGAAAGCGTAAGAACTGAAGCTTTCTTT. It encodes CAISVGGESVRTEAFF. This chain connects TRBV10-3 to TRBJ1-1; D is possibly TRBD1 (6 bases). The CDR3 extends over 16 amino acids. Germline V gene lookup returns CDR1 ENHRY and CDR2 SYGVKD. Trimming stripped 4 bases from V and 5 bases from J, with 20 bases between.

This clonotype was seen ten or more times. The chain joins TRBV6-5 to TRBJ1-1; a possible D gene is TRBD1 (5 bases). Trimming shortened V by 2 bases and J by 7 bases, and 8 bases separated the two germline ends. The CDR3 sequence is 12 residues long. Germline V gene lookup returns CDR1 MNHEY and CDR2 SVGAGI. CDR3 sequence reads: CASSYPRGEAFF. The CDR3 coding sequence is TGTGCCAGCAGTTACCCGAGGGGTGAAGCTTTCTTT.

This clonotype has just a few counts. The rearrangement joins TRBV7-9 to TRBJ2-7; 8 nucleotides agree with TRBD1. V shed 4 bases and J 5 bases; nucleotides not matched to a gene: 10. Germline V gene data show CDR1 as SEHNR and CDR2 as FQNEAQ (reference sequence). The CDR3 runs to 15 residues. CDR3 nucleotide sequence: TGTGCCAGCAGCTCCGCATACAGGGGGAAGGACGAGCAGTACTTC. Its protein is CASSSAYRGKDEQYF. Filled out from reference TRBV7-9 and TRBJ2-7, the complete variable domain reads DTGVSQNPRHKITKRGQNVTFRCDPISEHNRLYWYRQTLGQGPEFLTYFQNEAQLEKSRLLSDRFSAERPKGSFSTLEIQRTEQGDSAMYLCASSSAYRGKDEQYFGPGTRLTVT.

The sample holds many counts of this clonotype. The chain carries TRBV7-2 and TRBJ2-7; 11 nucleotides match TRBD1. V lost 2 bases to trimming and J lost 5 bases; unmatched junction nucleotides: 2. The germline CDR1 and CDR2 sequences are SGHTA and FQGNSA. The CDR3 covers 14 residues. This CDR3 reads CASSLWDRGNEQYF. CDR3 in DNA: TGTGCCAGCAGCTTATGGGACAGGGGGAACGAGCAGTACTTC.

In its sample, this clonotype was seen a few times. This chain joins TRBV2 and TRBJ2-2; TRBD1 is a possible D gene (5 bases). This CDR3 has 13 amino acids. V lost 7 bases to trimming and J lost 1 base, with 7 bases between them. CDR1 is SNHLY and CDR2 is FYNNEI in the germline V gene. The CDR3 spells CASIGQNTGELFF. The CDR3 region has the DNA TGTGCCAGCATTGGACAGAACACCGGGGAGCTGTTTTTT.

The CDR3 region has the DNA TGCAGTGCTAGAGGGGTGCCTAGCGGGAGGTTCAGTTCCGTAAACACCGGGGAGCTGTTTTTT. As protein: CSARGVPSGRFSSVNTGELFF. V gene TRBV20-1 combines with J gene TRBJ2-2; 11 bases align to TRBD2. The junction had 18 bases not matched to a gene; V was cut back by 1 base and J by 2 bases. The CDR3 consists of 21 residues. Germline loops: CDR1 DFQATT, CDR2 SNEGSKA (reference sequence).

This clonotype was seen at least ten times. The CDR3 protein is CASSLGTGILYGYTF. The CDR3 DNA sequence: TGTGCCAGCAGTTTAGGGACAGGGATCCTTTATGGCTACACCTTC. This chain uses TRBV12-3 or TRBV12-4 with TRBJ1-2; 8 bases are shared with TRBD1. The CDR3 has 15 residues. After removal of 1 base from V and 5 bases from J, the junction contained 6 bases not matched to a gene.

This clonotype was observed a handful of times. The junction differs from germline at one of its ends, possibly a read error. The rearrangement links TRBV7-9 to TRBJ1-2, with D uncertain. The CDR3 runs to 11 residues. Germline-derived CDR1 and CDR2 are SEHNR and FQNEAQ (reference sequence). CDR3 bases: TGTGCCAGCAGCTTAGCCTATCGCTACACCTTC. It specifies CASSLAYRYTF. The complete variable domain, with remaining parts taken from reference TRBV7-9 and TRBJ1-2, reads DTGVSQNPRHKITKRGQNVTFRCDPISEHNRLYWYRQTLGQGPEFLTYFQNEAQLEKSRLLSDRFSAERPKGSFSTLEIQRTEQGDSAMYLCASSLAYRYTFGSGTRLTVV.

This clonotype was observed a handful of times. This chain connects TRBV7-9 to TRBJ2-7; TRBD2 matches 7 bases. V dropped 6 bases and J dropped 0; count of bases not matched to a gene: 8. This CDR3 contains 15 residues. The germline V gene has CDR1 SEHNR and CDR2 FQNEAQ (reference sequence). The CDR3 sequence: CASSGEGTISYEQYF. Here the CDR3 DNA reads TGTGCCAGCAGTGGGGAGGGGACTATCTCCTACGAGCAGTACTTC.

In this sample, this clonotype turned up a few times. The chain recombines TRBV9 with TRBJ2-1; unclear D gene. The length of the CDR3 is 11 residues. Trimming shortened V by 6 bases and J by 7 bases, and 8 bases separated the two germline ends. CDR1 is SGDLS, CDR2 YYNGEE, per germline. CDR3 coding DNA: TGTGCCAGCAAATGGGGAAATGAGCAGTTCTTC. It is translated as CASKWGNEQFF.

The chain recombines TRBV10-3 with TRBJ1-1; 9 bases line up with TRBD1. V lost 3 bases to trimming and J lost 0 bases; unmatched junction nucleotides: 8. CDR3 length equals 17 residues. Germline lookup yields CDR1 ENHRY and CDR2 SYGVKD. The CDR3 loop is CAISDPSGQGMNTEAFF. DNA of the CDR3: TGTGCCATCAGTGACCCTTCTGGACAGGGGATGAACACTGAAGCTTTCTTT.

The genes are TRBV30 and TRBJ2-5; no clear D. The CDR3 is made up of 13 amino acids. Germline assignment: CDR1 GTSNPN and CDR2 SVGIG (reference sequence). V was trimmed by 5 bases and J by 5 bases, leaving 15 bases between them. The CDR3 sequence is CAWDIGTPETQYF. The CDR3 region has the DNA TGTGCCTGGGACATCGGAACCCCGGAGACCCAGTACTTC.

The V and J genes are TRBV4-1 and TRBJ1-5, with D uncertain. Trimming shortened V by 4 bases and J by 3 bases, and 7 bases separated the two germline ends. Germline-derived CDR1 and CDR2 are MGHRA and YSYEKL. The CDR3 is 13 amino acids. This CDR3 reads CASSPDTNQPQHF. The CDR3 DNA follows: TGCGCCAGCAGCCCTGACACCAATCAGCCCCAGCATTTT.

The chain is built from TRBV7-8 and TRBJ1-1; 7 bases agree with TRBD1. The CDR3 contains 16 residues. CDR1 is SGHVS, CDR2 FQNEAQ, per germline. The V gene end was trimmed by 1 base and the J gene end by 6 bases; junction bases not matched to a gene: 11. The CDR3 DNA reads TGTGCCAGCAGCTTAGAGGGGGCGGGGTCGGTCCCTGAAGCTTTCTTT. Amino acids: CASSLEGAGSVPEAFF.

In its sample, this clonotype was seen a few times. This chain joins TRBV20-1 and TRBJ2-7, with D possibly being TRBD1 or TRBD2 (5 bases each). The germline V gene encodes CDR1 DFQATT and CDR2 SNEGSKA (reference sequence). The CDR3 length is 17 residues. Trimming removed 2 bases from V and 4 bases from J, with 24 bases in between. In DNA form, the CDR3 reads TGCAGTGCTAGAATTGCGTTGTTGGGGGAAGCTACTTACGAGCAGTACTTC. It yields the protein CSARIALLGEATYEQYF.